The clone carrying this T cell receptor beta chain was picked up many times. TCRdb reanalysed the 5' RACE reads using MiXCR and keeps one entry per CDR3 protein. Of tens of thousands of distinct CDR3 sequences listed, around 2.3% are singletons. V was trimmed by 2 bases and J by 3 bases, leaving 8 bases between them. The CDR3 totals 13 residues. Germline-derived CDR1 and CDR2 are SGHDN and FVKESK. These data come from a study of neurological immune-mediated disorders. What was sequenced was PBMCs. The clonotype originates from a man between 50 and 59 years old with multiple sclerosis. This chain uses TRBV14 with TRBJ2-7; D is ambiguous. For the CDR3, the DNA is TGTGCCAGCAGCCAACAAATTGGCTACGAGCAGTACTTC. Translation: CASSQQIGYEQYF.